One T cell receptor beta chain is described in this entry. The sample originates from a study of blood T cell repertoires in COVID-19. Study in general: The United States, Italy and Spain were the sources of the acute and convalescent COVID-19 samples. T cells, B-cell-depleted T cells, or PBMCs provided the cDNA or gDNA that served as material.

Original methodology: Quantification of nucleated cells was approximated via reference gene primer amplification. Repertoires were generated with immunoSEQ multiplex PCR, while TCRdb's copy carries only in-frame clones and drops some. D and trimming were read from the DNA, whereas the V and J calls and clone size are those reported in that table. The table records roughly 40,000 clones, about 91% of them present only once. J gave up 7 bases and V 5 bases, and 16 bases lay outside the gene matches. The CDR3 length is 16 residues. The germline V gene has CDR1 SGHNT and CDR2 YYREEE (reference sequence).

The chain links TRBV5-4 to TRBJ1-2, with 8 bases matching TRBD1. The origin of this receptor is a man aged 45-65 years with active COVID-19. Sequencing input: peripheral blood. CDR3 sequence (DNA): TGTGCCAGCAGTTTCGCCTCCGAAAGGACAGGGACTGGCTACACCTTC. Protein: CASSFASERTGTGYTF.